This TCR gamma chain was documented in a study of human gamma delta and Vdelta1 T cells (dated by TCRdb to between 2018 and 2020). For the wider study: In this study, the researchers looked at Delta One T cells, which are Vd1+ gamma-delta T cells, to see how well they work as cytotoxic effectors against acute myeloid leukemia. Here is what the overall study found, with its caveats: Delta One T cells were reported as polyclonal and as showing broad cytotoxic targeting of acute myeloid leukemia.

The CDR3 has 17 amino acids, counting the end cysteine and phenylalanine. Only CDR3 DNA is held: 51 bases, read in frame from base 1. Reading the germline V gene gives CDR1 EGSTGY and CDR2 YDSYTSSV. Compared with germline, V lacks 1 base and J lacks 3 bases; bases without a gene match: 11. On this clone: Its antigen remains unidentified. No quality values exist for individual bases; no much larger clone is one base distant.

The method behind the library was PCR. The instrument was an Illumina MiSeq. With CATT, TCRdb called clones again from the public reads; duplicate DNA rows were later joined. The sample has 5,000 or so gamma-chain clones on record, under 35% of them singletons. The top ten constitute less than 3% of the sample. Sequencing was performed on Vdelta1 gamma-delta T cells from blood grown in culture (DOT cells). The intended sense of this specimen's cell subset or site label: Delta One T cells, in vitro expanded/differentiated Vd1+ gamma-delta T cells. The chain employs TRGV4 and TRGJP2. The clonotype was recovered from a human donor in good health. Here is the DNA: TGTGCCACCTGGGATGGTAGGAAGATTGGTAGTGATTGGATCAAGACGTTT. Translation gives CATWDGRKIGSDWIKTF.